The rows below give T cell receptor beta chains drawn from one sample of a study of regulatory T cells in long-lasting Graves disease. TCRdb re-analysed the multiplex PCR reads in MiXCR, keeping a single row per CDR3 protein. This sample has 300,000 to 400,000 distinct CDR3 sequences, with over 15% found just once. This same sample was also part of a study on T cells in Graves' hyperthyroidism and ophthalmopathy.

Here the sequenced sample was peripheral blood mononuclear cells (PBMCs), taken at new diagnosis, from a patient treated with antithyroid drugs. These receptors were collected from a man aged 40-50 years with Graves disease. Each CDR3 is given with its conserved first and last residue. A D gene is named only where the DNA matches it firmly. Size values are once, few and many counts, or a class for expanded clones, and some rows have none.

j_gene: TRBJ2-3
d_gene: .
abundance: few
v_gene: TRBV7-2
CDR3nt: TGTGCCAGCAGAGTAGGACCCTCCGCAGATACGCAGTATTTT
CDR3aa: CASRVGPSADTQYF

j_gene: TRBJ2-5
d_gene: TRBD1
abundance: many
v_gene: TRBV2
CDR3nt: TGTGCCAGCCGGACAGGGCCCCAAGAGACCCAGTACTTC
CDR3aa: CASRTGPQETQYF

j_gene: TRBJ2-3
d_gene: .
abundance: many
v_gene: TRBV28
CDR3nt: TGTGCCAGCAGTCCCCCGCTGGGTCCCGGGCACAATACGCAGTATTTT
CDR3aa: CASSPPLGPGHNTQYF

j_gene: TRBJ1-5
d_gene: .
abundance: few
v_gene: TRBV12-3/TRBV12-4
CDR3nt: TGTGCCAGCACCTCGGACAGAGATCAGCCCCAGCATTTT
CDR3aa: CASTSDRDQPQHF

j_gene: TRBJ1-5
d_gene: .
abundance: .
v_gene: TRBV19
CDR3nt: TGTGCCAGTAGTCCAAGACAGATAAGCAATCAGCCCCAGCATTTT
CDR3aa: CASSPRQISNQPQHF

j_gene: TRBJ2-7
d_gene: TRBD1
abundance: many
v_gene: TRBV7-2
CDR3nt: TGTGCCAGCAGCTTAAACCGGGACAGTACCTACGAGCAGTACTTC
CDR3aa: CASSLNRDSTYEQYF

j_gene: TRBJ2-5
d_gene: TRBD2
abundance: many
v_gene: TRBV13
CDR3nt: TGTGCCAGCAGCCTTAGCGGGGGGCACCAAGAGACCCAGTACTTC
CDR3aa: CASSLSGGHQETQYF

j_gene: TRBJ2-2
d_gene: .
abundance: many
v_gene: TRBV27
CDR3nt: TGTGCCAGCAGTTTCGGGGGCGTCACCGGGGAGCTGTTTTTT
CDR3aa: CASSFGGVTGELFF

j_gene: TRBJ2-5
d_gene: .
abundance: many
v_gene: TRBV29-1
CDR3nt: TGCAGCGTTGGGAGGGAAGAGACCCAGTACTTC
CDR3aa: CSVGREETQYF

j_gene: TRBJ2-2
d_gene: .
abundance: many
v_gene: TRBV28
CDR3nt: TGTGCCAGCAGTCCGGAACAGGGAGCGGTCGGGGAGCTGTTTTTT
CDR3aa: CASSPEQGAVGELFF

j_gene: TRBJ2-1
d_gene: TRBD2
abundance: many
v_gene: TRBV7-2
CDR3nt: TGTGCCAGCAGCGGGACTAGCGGGGGGGCCATTGAGCAGTTCTTC
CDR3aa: CASSGTSGGAIEQFF

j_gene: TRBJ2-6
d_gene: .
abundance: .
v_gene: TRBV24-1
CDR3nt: TGTGCCACCAGTGACCGAACAGGGACTGGGGCCAACGTCCTGACTTTC
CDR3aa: CATSDRTGTGANVLTF

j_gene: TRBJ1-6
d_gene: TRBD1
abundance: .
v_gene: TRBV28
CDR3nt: TGTGCCAGCAGTTTAGGGGGACAGGGTGCAACACCCCTCCACTTT
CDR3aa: CASSLGGQGATPLHF

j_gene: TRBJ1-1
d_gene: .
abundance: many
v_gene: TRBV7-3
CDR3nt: TGTGCCAGCAGCTTATCAAGCGGGTCTGAAGCTTTCTTT
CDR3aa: CASSLSSGSEAFF

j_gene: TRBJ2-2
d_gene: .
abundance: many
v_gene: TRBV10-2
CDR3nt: TGCGCCAGCAGTGTAGACAGCCCTTCGAACACCGGGGAGCTGTTTTTT
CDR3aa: CASSVDSPSNTGELFF

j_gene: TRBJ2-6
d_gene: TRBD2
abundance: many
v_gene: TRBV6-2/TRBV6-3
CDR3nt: TGTGCCAGCAGTTACTCGATTCTCCAGGAGCGGGGGAACTCTGGGGCCAACGTCCTGACTTTC
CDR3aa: CASSYSILQERGNSGANVLTF

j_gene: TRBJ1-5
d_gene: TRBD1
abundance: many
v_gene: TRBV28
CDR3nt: TGTGCCAGCAGTGGCGGACAGGGCTTCAATCAGCCCCAGCATTTT
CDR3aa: CASSGGQGFNQPQHF

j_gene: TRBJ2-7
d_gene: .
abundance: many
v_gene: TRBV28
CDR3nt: TGTGCCAGCAGTTTTTGGGGCCGTTCCTACGAGCAGTACTTC
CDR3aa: CASSFWGRSYEQYF

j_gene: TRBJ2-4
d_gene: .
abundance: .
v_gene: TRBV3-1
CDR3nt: TGTGCCAGCAGCCAAGATTTATCTGTGGGCATTCAGTACTTC
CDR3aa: CASSQDLSVGIQYF

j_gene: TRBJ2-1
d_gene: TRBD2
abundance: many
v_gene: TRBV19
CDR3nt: TGTGCCAGTAGTAGGAGGCGGGGGGGGAGCGATGAGCAGTTCTTC
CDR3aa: CASSRRRGGSDEQFF

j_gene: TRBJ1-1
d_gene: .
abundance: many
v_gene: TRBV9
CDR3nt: TGTGCCAGCACCAGAGTCGGGGCTAACACTGAAGCTTTCTTT
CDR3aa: CASTRVGANTEAFF

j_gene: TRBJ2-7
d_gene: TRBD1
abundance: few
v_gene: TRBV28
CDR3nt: TGTGCCAGCAGTTTCCCGGGACAGGGGTATTCCTACGAGCAGTACTTC
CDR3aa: CASSFPGQGYSYEQYF

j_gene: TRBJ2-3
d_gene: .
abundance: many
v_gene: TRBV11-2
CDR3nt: TGTGCCAGCAGCTTCGTCTGGGGCACAGATACGCAGTATTTT
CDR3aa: CASSFVWGTDTQYF

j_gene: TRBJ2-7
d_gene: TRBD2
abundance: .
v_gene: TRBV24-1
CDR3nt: TGTGCCACCAGTGATTTTGCGGGACGGACTAGCGGGGGGGCCTGGGGCGGGGAGCAGTACTTC
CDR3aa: CATSDFAGRTSGGAWGGEQYF

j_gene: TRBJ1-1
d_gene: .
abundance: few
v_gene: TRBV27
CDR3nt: TGTGCCAGCAAACAGGAGGGATGGGGCACTGAAGCTTTCTTT
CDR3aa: CASKQEGWGTEAFF

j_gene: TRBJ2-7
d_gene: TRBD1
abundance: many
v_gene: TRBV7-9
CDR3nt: TGTGCCAGCAGCGCCTGGACAGGGCAACTGTACGAGCAGTACTTC
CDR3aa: CASSAWTGQLYEQYF

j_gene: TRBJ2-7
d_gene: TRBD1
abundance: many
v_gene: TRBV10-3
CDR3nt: TGTGCCATCAGTGATATGGGACAGGGGTTTCGCGAGCAGTACTTC
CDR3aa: CAISDMGQGFREQYF

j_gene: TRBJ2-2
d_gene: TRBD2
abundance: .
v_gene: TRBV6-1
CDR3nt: TGTGCCAGCGAGACTAGCGGGGGGGTTTCCGGGGAGCTGTTTTTT
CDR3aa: CASETSGGVSGELFF

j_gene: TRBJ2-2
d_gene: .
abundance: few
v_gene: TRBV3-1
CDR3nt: TGTGCCAGCAGCCAAGATCCAGGGGTGGCCGGGGAGCTGTTTTTT
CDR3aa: CASSQDPGVAGELFF

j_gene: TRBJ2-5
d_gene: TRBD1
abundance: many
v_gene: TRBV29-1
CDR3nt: TGCAGCGTCGGCCGGGACAGGGTCCAAGAGACCCAGTACTTC
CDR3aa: CSVGRDRVQETQYF

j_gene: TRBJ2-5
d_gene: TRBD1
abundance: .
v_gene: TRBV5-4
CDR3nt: TGTGCCAGTAGACAGGGGTTAAAAGAGACCCAGTACTTC
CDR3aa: CASRQGLKETQYF

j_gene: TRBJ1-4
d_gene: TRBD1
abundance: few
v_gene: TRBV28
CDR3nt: TGTGCCAGCAGCCCCACGGACAGGGGAAGCGAAAAACTGTTTTTT
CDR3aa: CASSPTDRGSEKLFF

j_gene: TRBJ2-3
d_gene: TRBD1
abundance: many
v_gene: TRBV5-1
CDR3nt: TGCGCCAGCACCCTCAAGGGGGCCAGCACAGATACGCAGTATTTT
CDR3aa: CASTLKGASTDTQYF

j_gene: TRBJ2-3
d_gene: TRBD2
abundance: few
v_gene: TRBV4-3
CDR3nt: TGCGCCAGCAGCCAAGAAGACCGGGGGGGCCGAGTGCAGTATTTT
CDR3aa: CASSQEDRGGRVQYF

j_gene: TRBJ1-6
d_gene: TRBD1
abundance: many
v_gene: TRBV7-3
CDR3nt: TGTGCCAGCAGCCAAACAGGGGGCTCTTCACCCCTCCACTTT
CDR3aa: CASSQTGGSSPLHF

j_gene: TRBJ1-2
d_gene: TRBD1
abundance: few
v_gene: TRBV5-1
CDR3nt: TGCGCCAGCAGCTCCGCCTCGACAGGGGGGGTAGGCTACACCTTC
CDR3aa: CASSSASTGGVGYTF

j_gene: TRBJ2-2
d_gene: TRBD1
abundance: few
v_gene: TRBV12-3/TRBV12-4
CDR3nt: TGTGCCAGCATCTTAGGAGGGACAGGGTACACCGGGGAGCTGTTTTTT
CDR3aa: CASILGGTGYTGELFF